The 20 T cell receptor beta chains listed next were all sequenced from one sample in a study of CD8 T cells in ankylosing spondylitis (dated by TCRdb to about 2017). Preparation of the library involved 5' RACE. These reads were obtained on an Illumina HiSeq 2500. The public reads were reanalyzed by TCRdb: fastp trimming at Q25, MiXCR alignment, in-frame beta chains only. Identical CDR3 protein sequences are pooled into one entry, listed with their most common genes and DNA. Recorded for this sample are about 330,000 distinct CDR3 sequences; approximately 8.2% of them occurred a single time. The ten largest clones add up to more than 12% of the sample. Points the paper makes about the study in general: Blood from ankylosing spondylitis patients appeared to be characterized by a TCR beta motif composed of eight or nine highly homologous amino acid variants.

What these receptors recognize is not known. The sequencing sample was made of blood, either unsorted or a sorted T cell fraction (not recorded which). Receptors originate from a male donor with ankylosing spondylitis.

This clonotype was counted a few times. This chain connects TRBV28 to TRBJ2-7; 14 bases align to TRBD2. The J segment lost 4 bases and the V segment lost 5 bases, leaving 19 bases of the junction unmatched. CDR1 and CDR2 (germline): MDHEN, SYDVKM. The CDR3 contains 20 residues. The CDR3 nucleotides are TGTGCCAGCAGTGCCCCCCCACAACCCCGGACTAGCGGGAGGTTGTACGAGCAGTACTTC. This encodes CASSAPPQPRTSGRLYEQYF.

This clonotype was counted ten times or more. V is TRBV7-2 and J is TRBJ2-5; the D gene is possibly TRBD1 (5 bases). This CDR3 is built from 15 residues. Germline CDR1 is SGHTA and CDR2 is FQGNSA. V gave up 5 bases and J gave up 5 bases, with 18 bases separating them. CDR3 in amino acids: CASSLNPQGIETQYF. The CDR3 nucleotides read TGTGCCAGCAGCCTTAACCCCCAGGGAATTGAGACCCAGTACTTC. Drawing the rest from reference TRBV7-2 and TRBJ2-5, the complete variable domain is GAGVSQSPSNKVTEKGKDVELRCDPISGHTALYWYRQSLGQGLEFLIYFQGNSAPDKSGLPSDRFSAERTGGSVSTLTIQRTQQEDSAVYLCASSLNPQGIETQYFGPGTRLLVL.

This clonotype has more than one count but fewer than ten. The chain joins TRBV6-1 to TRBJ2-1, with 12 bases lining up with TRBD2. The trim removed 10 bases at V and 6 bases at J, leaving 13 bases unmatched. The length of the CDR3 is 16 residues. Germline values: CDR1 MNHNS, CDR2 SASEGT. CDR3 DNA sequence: TGTGCCACCTACCTTGCCCCTAGCGGGAGGGCCAATGAGCAGTTCTTC. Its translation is CATYLAPSGRANEQFF.

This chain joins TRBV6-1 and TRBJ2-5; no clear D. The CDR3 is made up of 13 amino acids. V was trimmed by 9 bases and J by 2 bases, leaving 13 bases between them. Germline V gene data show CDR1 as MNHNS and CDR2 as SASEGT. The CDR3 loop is CASGWLLQETQYF. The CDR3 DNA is TGTGCCAGTGGGTGGCTTTTACAAGAGACCCAGTACTTC.

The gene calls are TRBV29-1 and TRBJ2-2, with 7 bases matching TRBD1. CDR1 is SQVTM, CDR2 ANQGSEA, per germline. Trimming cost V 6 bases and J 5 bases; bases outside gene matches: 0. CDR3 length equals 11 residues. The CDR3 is CSVGQTGELFF. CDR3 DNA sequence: TGCAGCGTGGGACAGACCGGGGAGCTGTTTTTT.

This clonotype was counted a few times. DNA for the CDR3: TGCGCCAGCAGCCAGATAGGACTAGCGGAAAACAATGAGCAGTTCTTC. This sequence encodes CASSQIGLAENNEQFF. The chain combines TRBV4-1 with TRBJ2-1, with 10 positions matching TRBD2. Germline V lookup: CDR1 MGHRA, CDR2 YSYEKL. There are 16 residues in the CDR3. J was trimmed by 5 bases and V by 3 bases; bases with no gene match: 7.

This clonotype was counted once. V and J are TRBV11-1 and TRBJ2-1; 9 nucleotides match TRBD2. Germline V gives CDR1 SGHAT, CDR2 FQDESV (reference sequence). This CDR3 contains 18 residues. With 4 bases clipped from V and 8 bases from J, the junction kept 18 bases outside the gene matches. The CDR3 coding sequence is TGTGCCAGCAGCTCTGCCCCGGAGGCGGGAGGGGGATGGGATGAGCAGTTCTTC. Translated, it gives CASSSAPEAGGGWDEQFF.

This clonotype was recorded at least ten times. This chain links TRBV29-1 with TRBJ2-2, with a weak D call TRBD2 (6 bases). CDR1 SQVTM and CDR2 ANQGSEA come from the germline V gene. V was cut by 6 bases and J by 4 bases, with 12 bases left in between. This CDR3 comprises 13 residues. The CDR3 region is CSVVTSFTGELFF. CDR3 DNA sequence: TGCAGCGTCGTTACTAGCTTCACCGGGGAGCTGTTTTTT.

CDR3: CASSESVWGGSIGRNEQFF. For the CDR3, the DNA is TGTGCCAGCAGTGAGTCGGTATGGGGAGGGAGTATAGGGCGCAATGAGCAGTTCTTC. J is TRBJ2-1 and V is TRBV2; 7 nucleotides agree with TRBD2. The CDR3 has 19 amino acids. Germline-derived CDR1 and CDR2 are SNHLY and FYNNEI. V lost 3 bases, J lost 6 bases, and 20 bases stayed unmatched.

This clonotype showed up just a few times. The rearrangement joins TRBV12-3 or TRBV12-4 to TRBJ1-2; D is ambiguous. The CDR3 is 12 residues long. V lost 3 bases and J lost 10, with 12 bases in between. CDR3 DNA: TGTGCCAGCAGTTTCTTTGGCGGAGACTACACCTTC. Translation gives CASSFFGGDYTF.

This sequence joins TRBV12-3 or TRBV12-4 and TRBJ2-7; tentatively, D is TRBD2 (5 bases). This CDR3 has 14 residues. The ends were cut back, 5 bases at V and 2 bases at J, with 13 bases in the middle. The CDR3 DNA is TGTGCCAGCAGTCTCTTTGGGGAGACCTACGAGCAGTACTTC. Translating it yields CASSLFGETYEQYF.

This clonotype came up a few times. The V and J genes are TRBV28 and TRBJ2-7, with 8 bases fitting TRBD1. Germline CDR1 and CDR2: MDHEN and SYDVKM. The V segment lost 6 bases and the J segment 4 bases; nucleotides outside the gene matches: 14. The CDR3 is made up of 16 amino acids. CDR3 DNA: TGTGCCAGCAGGCAAGCAGCTTACAGGGGGATGTACGAGCAGTACTTC. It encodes CASRQAAYRGMYEQYF.

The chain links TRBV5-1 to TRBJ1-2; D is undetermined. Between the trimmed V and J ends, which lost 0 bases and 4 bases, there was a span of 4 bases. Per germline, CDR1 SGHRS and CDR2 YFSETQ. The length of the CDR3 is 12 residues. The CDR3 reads CASSLASYGYTF. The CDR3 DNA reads TGCGCCAGCAGCTTGGCCAGCTATGGCTACACCTTC. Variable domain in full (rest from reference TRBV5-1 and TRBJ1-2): KAGVTQTPRYLIKTRGQQVTLSCSPISGHRSVSWYQQTPGQGLQFLFEYFSETQRNKGNFPGRFSGRQFSNSRSEMNVSTLELGDSALYLCASSLASYGYTFGSGTRLTVV.

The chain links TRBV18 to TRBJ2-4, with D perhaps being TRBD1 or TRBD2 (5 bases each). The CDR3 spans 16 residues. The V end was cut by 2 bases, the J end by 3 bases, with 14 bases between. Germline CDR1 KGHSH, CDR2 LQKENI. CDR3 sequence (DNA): TGTGCCAGCTCACCATTTCGACGAGGGGACAAAAACATTCAGTACTTC. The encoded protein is CASSPFRRGDKNIQYF.

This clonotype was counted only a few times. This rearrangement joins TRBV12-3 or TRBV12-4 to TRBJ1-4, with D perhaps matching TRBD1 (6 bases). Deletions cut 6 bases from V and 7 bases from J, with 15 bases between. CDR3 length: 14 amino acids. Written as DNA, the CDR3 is TGTGCCAGCAGCCCGGAGGGGGGCCCTGAAAAACTGTTTTTT. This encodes CASSPEGGPEKLFF.

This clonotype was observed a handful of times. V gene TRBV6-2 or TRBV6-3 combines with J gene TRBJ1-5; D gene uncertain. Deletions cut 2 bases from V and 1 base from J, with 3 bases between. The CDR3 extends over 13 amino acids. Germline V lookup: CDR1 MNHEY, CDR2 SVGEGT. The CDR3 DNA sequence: TGTGCCAGCAGTTACCTCAGCAATCAGCCCCAGCATTTT. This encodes CASSYLSNQPQHF.

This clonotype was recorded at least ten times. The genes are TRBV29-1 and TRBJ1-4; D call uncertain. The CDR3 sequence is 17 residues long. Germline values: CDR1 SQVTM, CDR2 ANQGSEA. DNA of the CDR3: TGCAGTCCCCTCGACCCCCGGGTTCAGACTAAAAGTGAAAAACTGTTTTTT. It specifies CSPLDPRVQTKSEKLFF.

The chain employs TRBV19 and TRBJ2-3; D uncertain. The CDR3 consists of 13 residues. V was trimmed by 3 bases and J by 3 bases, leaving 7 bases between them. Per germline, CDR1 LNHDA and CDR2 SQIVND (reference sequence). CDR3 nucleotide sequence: TGTGCCAGTAGTATGGATAGGACAGATACGCAGTATTTT. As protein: CASSMDRTDTQYF.

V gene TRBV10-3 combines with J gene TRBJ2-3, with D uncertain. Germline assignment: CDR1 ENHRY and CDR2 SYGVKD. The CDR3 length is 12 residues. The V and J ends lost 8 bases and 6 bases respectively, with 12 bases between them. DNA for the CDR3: TGTGCCATCTACCGTCCACCGGATACGCAGTATTTT. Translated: CAIYRPPDTQYF.

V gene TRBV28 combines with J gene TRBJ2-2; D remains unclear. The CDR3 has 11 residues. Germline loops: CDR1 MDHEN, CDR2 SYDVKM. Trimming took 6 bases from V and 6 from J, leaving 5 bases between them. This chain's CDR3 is CASRAPGELFF. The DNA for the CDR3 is TGTGCCAGCAGAGCGCCCGGGGAGCTGTTTTTT.